The 11 T cell receptor beta chains below all came from one sample that was sequenced in a study of shared clonotypes between healthy human individuals. Measured with immunoSEQ multiplex PCR; TCRdb has only the in-frame clones, and not every one. The table lists around 2.5 million clones, 93% of them singletons, with around 0.4% in the top ten. Sequencing was done on a sample of naive CD4+ T cells from PBMCs. Subset here: CD45RA+ positively selected. The origin of the receptors is a man younger than 35 in good health. Some clones in this sample may be carry-over from other donors' samples.

This sequence joins TRBV9 and TRBJ2-5, with 8 positions matching TRBD2. Germline loops: CDR1 SGDLS, CDR2 YYNGEE. The CDR3 sequence is 16 residues long. With V trimmed by 0 bases and J by 2 bases, 6 bases remained unmatched. The CDR3 protein is CASSVGAGGPQETQYF. CDR3 DNA sequence: TGTGCCAGCAGCGTAGGGGCGGGAGGACCGCAAGAGACCCAGTACTTC.

This sequence joins TRBV28 and TRBJ2-1; 7 bases align to TRBD2. V shed 6 bases, J shed 6 bases, and the junction held 8 bases outside the gene matches. This CDR3 comprises 14 residues. The germline CDR1 and CDR2 sequences are MDHEN and SYDVKM. CDR3 DNA sequence: TGTGCCAGCAGGATGACTAGCCCCGTCAATGAGCAGTTCTTC. Protein sequence: CASRMTSPVNEQFF.

The genes are TRBV7-8 and TRBJ1-5, with D perhaps matching TRBD1 (5 bases). The CDR3 totals 14 residues. The ends were cut back, 5 bases at V and 0 bases at J, with 8 bases in the middle. Germline assignment: CDR1 SGHVS and CDR2 FQNEAQ. The CDR3 spells CASSPGYSNQPQHF. The DNA for the CDR3 is TGTGCCAGCAGCCCAGGGTATAGCAATCAGCCCCAGCATTTT. The variable domain in full, with the rest retrieved from reference TRBV7-8 and TRBJ1-5, is GAGVSQSPRYKVAKRGQDVALRCDPISGHVSLFWYQQALGQGPEFLTYFQNEAQLDKSGLPSDRFFAERPEGSVSTLKIQRTQQEDSAVYLCASSPGYSNQPQHFGDGTRLSIL.

The chain links TRBV18 to TRBJ1-2, with 10 bases aligning to TRBD1. This CDR3 has 13 residues. In germline, CDR1 is KGHSH, CDR2 LQKENI. J gave up 8 bases and V 5 bases, and 5 bases lay outside the gene matches. This CDR3 reads CASSFGQGEGYTF. Written as DNA, the CDR3 is TGTGCCAGCTCATTCGGACAGGGGGAAGGCTACACCTTC.

This clone was detected a few times. This chain connects TRBV5-4 to TRBJ1-2, with 7 bases that match TRBD1. The CDR3 totals 15 residues. Germline trimming cut 3 bases from V and 7 bases from J; bases unmatched to any gene: 12. CDR1 and CDR2 (germline): SGHNT, YYREEE (reference sequence). CDR3 in amino acids: CASSSQTTGLSGYTF. The DNA for the CDR3 is TGTGCCAGCAGCTCCCAAACGACAGGGCTGAGTGGCTACACCTTC.

The rearrangement uses TRBV29-1 and TRBJ2-5; maybe TRBD1 (6 bases). With the DNA end fitting TRBJ2-7 better, the J assignment may be wrong. This CDR3 region has 14 residues. CDR1 is SQVTM and CDR2 is ANQGSEA in the germline V gene. The CDR3 region has the DNA TGCAGCGTTGACCCCCGGGAAGGGGGTCGCGAGCAGTACTTC. Its protein product is CSVDPREGGREQYF.

The chain carries TRBV19 and TRBJ2-7, with D perhaps given as TRBD1 or TRBD2 (5 bases each). The CDR3 sequence is 15 residues long. The V end lost 6 bases, the J end lost 9 bases, and 24 bases lay between the germline ends. Per the germline V gene, CDR1 is LNHDA and CDR2 is SQIVND (reference sequence). CDR3 DNA sequence: TGTGCCAGTAGGCCCGAGTACGGGGCGCACACGTCGCAGTACTTC. As protein: CASRPEYGAHTSQYF.

The J gene is TRBJ1-1, the V gene TRBV11-1; 8 nucleotides match TRBD1. With V trimmed by 6 bases and J by 5 bases, 8 bases remained unmatched. Germline V gives CDR1 SGHAT, CDR2 FQDESV (reference sequence). There are 14 residues in the CDR3. CDR3 sequence: CASRGDRRGTEAFF. In DNA form, the CDR3 reads TGTGCCAGCAGAGGGGACAGGCGGGGAACTGAAGCTTTCTTT.

This rearrangement joins TRBV14 to TRBJ1-1; D is uncertain. CDR3 length equals 14 residues. V was clipped by 7 bases and J by 2 bases, with 14 bases between them. CDR1 SGHDN and CDR2 FVKESK come from the germline V gene. CDR3 sequence: CASTATSPNTEAFF. The CDR3 bases are TGTGCCAGCACAGCGACGTCCCCAAACACTGAAGCTTTCTTT.

The chain recombines TRBV5-1 with TRBJ2-3; D is uncertain. Trimming removed 0 bases at V and 0 bases at J, with 8 bases between. Germline lookup yields CDR1 SGHRS and CDR2 YFSETQ. The CDR3 contains 15 residues. The CDR3: CASSLDDPSTDTQYF. For the CDR3, the DNA is TGCGCCAGCAGCTTGGACGATCCTAGCACAGATACGCAGTATTTT.

This chain joins TRBV6-5 and TRBJ2-2, with D perhaps TRBD1 (6 bases). This CDR3 has 15 amino acids. V lost 6 bases to trimming and J lost 5 bases, with 16 bases between them. CDR1 and CDR2 from the germline V gene are MNHEY and SVGAGI. This chain's CDR3 is CASSLNRERTGELFF. In nucleotides, the CDR3 is TGTGCCAGCAGCCTGAACAGGGAGAGGACCGGGGAGCTGTTTTTT.